A selection of T cell receptor beta chains follows, all from one sample in a study of shared clonotypes between healthy human individuals. Generated by immunoSEQ multiplex PCR, the TCRdb table keeps only in-frame clones and is missing some. Of some 530,000 clones listed, almost 80% are singletons. The material sequenced was PBMCs. Receptors originate from a woman in her forties in good health. Some clones in this sample may be carry-over from other donors' samples. Each CDR3 is given without its conserved first and last residue.

>TRBV6-4|TRBJ2-1
ASSSYYRTVHNEQF
>TRBV11-1|TRBJ1-1
ASSPSNSGENTEAF
>TRBV2|TRBJ1-1
ASSWDREAF
>TRBV7-6|TRBJ1-3
ASSQGGNTIY
>TRBV27|TRBJ2-7
ASSLPDRTYEQY
>TRBV27|TRBJ1-5
ASRGGAGLPQH
>TRBV2|TRBJ2-7
ASRQDRAYEQY
>TRBV23-1|TRBJ2-6
ASSQRTQVFHSGANVLT
>TRBV5-6|TRBJ2-1
ASSLQSSGRANEQF
>TRBV5-1|TRBJ2-7
ASSFSGTTDEQY
>TRBV7-9|TRBJ2-3
ASSPGRSGGTDTQY
>TRBV6-1|TRBJ1-5
ASRQGAGNQPQH
>TRBV5-6|TRBJ2-7
ASSLGLAGAYEQY
>TRBV10-3|TRBJ2-3
AISEGVGAGVTDTQY
>TRBV7-6|TRBJ1-4
ASSPYGGNEKLF
>TRBV5-1|TRBJ2-1
ASSAQGEQF
>TRBV19|TRBJ2-5
ASSSPAGKQETQY
>TRBV19|TRBJ1-5
ASSTPPGTGGNQPQH
>TRBV29-1|TRBJ1-2
SVERGDGGYT